This T cell receptor (beta chain) was documented in a study of control samples from healthy donors and cancer patients. In its sample, this clone was seen once. Repertoires were generated with immunoSEQ multiplex PCR, while TCRdb's copy carries only in-frame clones and drops some. The data hold about 150,000 clones, with under 90% observed a single time. The CDR3 has 11 amino acids. Trimming stripped 3 bases from V and 4 bases from J, with 4 bases between. Germline loops: CDR1 MGHDK, CDR2 SYGVNS. Sequencing used blood. The rearrangement links TRBV25-1 to TRBJ2-7; D is undetermined. The clonotype comes from a man aged 30 to 39 in good health. As DNA, the CDR3 is TGTGCCAGCAGTGATAAGTACGAGCAGTACTTC. Its protein product is CASSDKYEQYF.